A single sample gave rise to the 3 T cell receptor beta chains below, sequenced in a study of shared clonotypes between healthy human individuals. Data came from immunoSEQ multiplex PCR; TCRdb stores just in-frame clones and leaves some out. The data contain 230,000 or so clones, 60% to 80% of them singletons. The sample comprised memory CD4+ T cells sorted from blood. Subset denoted: CD45RA-negative fraction. These receptor sequences come from a man aged 25-45 years in good health.

The gene calls are TRBV14 and TRBJ2-3, with D perhaps given as TRBD1 or TRBD2 (6 bases each). The length of the CDR3 is 13 residues. The germline V gene has CDR1 SGHDN and CDR2 FVKESK. Trimming took off 8 bases at V and 0 bases at J, with 9 bases between the two ends. As DNA, the CDR3 is TGTGCCAGCGGGGGGCTTAGCACAGATACGCAGTATTTT. Amino acid sequence: CASGGLSTDTQYF.

This clone appeared a single time. The genes are TRBV4-3 and TRBJ2-2; 7 nucleotides align to TRBD2. Germline CDR1 reads LGHNA; CDR2 reads YSLEER. This CDR3 is built from 15 residues. V lost 4 bases to trimming and J lost 1 base; unmatched junction nucleotides: 3. The CDR3 reads CASSLQRENTGELFF. DNA of the CDR3: TGCGCCAGCAGCCTCCAGCGGGAGAACACCGGGGAGCTGTTTTTT.

Only a few counts were recorded for this clone. The chain is built from TRBV6-1 and TRBJ2-7; D remains ambiguous. V was shortened by 2 bases and J by 3 bases, with 14 bases between the two germline ends. Per germline, CDR1 MNHNS and CDR2 SASEGT. This CDR3 has 15 residues. CDR3 amino acids: CASSEWAGRHYEQYF. CDR3 nucleotides: TGTGCCAGCAGTGAATGGGCTGGACGGCACTACGAGCAGTACTTC.